The following is a TCR beta chain sequence with its context. One end of the junction fails to match germline, which may point to a read error. This specimen belongs to a study of long-term antiretroviral therapy in people with HIV. Version v3.0 of the immunoSEQ assay ran at survey level. Profiled with immunoSEQ multiplex PCR; TCRdb holds only in-frame clones, not every one. The sample has approximately 25,000 clones, over 80% seen once. The CDR3 has 15 residues. Germline V CDR1 and CDR2: MNHEY, SVGAGI. The starting material was unsorted PBMCs, obtained 0.8 years before starting antiretroviral therapy. This chain links TRBV6-5 with TRBJ2-6, with D uncertain. This TCR came from a man aged 18 to 35 with HIV. The CDR3 DNA reads TGTGCCAGCTGTTATGTCCGCTCTGGGGCCAACGTCCTGACTTTC. This gives the protein CASCYVRSGANVLTF.